This passage covers 7 T cell receptor beta chains from one sample sequenced in a study of blood T cell repertoires in COVID-19. The method was immunoSEQ multiplex PCR; TCRdb's version includes in-frame clones alone and lacks a portion of them. Seen here are 220,000 or so clones, roughly 89% observed once, and the top ten hold 6.8%. Source material: PBMCs or T cells enriched from blood (not recorded which). The receptors were gathered from a woman aged 40 to 55 who had recovered from COVID-19.

This clone was recorded a few times. The V call is TRBV29-1, the J call TRBJ1-1; a weak D match, TRBD1 (6 bases). Germline V gene lookup returns CDR1 SQVTM and CDR2 ANQGSEA. The CDR3 runs to 14 residues. V was shortened by 3 bases and J by 4 bases, with 15 bases between the two germline ends. For the CDR3, the DNA is TGCAGCGTTGACGGGGTTACAGGGAGCACTGAAGCTTTCTTT. Protein: CSVDGVTGSTEAFF.

This clone occurred once. The chain joins TRBV10-3 to TRBJ1-4, with TRBD1 matching over 8 bases. The CDR3 has 13 amino acids. V lost 3 bases to trimming and J lost 10 bases; unmatched junction nucleotides: 4. Germline CDR1 and CDR2: ENHRY and SYGVKD. The CDR3 spells CAISEGQGGKLFF. The CDR3 DNA reads as TGTGCCATCAGTGAAGGACAGGGCGGAAAACTGTTTTTT.

The gene calls are TRBV27 and TRBJ2-5; 8 nucleotides match TRBD1. The CDR3 is made up of 14 amino acids. The V gene's germline CDR1 is MNHEY and CDR2 SMNVEV (reference sequence). The ends lost 5 bases at V and 4 bases at J; junction bases unmatched: 6. The CDR3 nucleotides are TGTGCCAGCAGTATAACAGGGGGAAGAGAGACCCAGTACTTC. Protein: CASSITGGRETQYF.

The J gene is TRBJ2-1, the V gene TRBV19, with 10 bases fitting TRBD2. The V gene's germline CDR1 is LNHDA and CDR2 SQIVND (reference sequence). The CDR3 is made up of 16 amino acids. The junction had 7 bases not matched to a gene; V was cut back by 4 bases and J by 4 bases. The CDR3 loop is CASSRQTSGQYNEQFF. The CDR3 bases are TGTGCCAGTAGTAGACAGACTAGCGGGCAGTACAATGAGCAGTTCTTC.

This rearrangement joins TRBV6-2 or TRBV6-3 to TRBJ1-2; TRBD1 matches at 10 bases. The CDR3 runs 16 residues. V was clipped by 4 bases and J by 8 bases; unmatched bases: 13. Germline values: CDR1 MNHEY, CDR2 SVGEGT. The CDR3 nucleotides are TGTGCCAGCAGTTCCGGGACAGGGGAGTTTATTCGCGGCTACACCTTC. Translation: CASSSGTGEFIRGYTF.

This chain links TRBV11-2 with TRBJ2-3; D might be TRBD1 (5 bases). Germline assignment: CDR1 SGHAT and CDR2 FQNNGV. The ends were cut back, 5 bases at V and 10 bases at J, with 13 bases in the middle. The CDR3 has 12 amino acids. The CDR3 loop reads CASSPADTAQYF. The DNA of the CDR3 is TGTGCCAGCAGCCCCGCGGACACGGCGCAGTATTTT.

J is TRBJ1-5 and V is TRBV2; D call uncertain. V dropped 4 bases and J dropped 3 bases, with 13 bases sitting between them. The CDR3 covers 15 residues. Per germline, CDR1 SNHLY and CDR2 FYNNEI. For the CDR3, the DNA is TGTGCCAGCAGTGGGGGAGCAATAATCAATCAGCCCCAGCATTTT. Protein product: CASSGGAIINQPQHF. The entire variable domain, with the rest obtained from reference TRBV2 and TRBJ1-5, is as follows: EPEVTQTPSHQVTQMGQEVILRCVPISNHLYFYWYRQILGQKVEFLVSFYNNEISEKSEIFDDQFSVERPDGSNFTLKIRSTKLEDSAMYFCASSGGAIINQPQHFGDGTRLSIL.